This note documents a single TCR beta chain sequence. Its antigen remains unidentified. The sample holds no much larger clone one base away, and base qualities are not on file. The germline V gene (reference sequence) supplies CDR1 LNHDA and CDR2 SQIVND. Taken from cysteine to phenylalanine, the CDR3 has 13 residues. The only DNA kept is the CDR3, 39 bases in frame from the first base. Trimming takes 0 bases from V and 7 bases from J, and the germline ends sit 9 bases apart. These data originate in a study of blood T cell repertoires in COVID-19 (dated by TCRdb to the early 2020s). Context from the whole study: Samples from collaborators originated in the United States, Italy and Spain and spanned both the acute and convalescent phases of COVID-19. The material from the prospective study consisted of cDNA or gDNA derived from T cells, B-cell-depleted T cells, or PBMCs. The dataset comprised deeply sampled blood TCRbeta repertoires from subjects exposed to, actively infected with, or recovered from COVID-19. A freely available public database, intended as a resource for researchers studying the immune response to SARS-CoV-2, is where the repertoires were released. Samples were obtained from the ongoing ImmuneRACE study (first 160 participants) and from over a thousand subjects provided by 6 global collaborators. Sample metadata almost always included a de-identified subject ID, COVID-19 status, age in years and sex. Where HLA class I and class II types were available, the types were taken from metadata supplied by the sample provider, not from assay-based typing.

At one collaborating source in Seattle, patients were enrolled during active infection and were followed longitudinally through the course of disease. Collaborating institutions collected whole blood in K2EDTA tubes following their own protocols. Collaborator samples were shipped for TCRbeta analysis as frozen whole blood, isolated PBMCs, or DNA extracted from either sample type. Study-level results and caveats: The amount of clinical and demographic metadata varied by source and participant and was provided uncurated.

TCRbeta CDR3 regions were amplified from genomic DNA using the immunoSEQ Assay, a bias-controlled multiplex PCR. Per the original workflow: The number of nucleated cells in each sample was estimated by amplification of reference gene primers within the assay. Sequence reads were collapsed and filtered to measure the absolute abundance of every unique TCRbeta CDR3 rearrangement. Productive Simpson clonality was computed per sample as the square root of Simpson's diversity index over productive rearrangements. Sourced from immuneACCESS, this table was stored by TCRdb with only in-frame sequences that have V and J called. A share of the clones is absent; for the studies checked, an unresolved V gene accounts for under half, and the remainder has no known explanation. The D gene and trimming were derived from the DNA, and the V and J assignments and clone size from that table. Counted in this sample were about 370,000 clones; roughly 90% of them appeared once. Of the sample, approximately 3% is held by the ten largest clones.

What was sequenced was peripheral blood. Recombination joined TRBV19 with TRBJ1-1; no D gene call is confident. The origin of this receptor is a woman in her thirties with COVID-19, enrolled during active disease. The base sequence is TGTGCCAGTAGTATAGATTGGAGCCATGAAGCTTTCTTT. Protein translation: CASSIDWSHEAFF.